The TCR beta chain described here comes from a study of T-cell memory formation after mild COVID-19. Study background: For the most part, TCR clusters were specific to one donor. Study results and caveats: Confirmation was lacking for SARS-CoV-2 specificity of second-wave clones that peaked on day 37. Clones contracting across day 15 to 85 had a balanced CD4/CD8 profile; later expanding clones leaned CD4+.

Libraries for TCRalpha and TCRbeta carried sample barcodes and unique molecular identifiers via 5'RACE. From the 5' RACE reads, TCRdb called clonotypes with MiXCR, one entry per CDR3 protein. The sample lists just over 300,000 distinct CDR3 sequences; approximately 19% were seen once. With respect to this clonotype: Its antigen remains unidentified.

The V end was cut by 5 bases, the J end by 2 bases, with 3 bases between. From germline, CDR1 is SQVTM and CDR2 ANQGSEA. This CDR3 comprises 10 residues. The sequenced sample consisted of PBMCs or a T cell subset sorted from them (not recorded which). The V call is TRBV29-1, the J call TRBJ1-1; D remains unclear. This clonotype was obtained from a young man who had mild COVID-19 (a few samples of this study predate the infection). Cell type and time point are not known. Here the CDR3 reads CSVLNTEAFF. CDR3 coding DNA: TGCAGCGTTTTAAACACTGAAGCTTTCTTT.